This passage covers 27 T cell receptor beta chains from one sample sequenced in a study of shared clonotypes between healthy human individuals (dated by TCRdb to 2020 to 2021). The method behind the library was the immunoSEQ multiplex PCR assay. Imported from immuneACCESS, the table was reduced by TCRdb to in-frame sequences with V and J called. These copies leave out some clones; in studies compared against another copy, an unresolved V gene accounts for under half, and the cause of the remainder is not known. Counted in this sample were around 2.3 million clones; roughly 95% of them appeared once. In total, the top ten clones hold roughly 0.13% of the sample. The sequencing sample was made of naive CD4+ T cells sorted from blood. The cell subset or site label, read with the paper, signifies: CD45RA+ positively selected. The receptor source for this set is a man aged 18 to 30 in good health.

CDR3 nucleotide sequence: TGTGCCAGCAGGCCCCCTGTGGTAGCCAAAAACATTCAGTACTTC. Protein sequence: CASRPPVVAKNIQYF. The chain links TRBV28 to TRBJ2-4, with D uncertain. The length of the CDR3 is 15 residues. Deletions cut 6 bases from V and 0 bases from J, with 12 bases between. Germline values: CDR1 MDHEN, CDR2 SYDVKM.

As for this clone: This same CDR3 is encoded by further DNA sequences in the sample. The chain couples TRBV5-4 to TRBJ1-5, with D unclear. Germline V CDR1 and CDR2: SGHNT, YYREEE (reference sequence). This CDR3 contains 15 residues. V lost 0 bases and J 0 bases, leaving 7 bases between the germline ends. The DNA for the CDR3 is TGTGCCAGCAGCTTGGGGCCGTATAGCAATCAGCCCCAGCATTTT. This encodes CASSLGPYSNQPQHF. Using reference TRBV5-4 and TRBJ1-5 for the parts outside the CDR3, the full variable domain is ETGVTQSPTHLIKTRGQQVTLRCSSQSGHNTVSWYQQALGQGPQFIFQYYREEENGRGNFPPRFSGLQFPNYSSELNVNALELDDSALYLCASSLGPYSNQPQHFGDGTRLSIL.

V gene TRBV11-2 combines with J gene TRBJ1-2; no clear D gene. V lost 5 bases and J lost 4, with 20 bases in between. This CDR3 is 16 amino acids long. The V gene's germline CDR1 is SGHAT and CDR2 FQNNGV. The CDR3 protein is CASSRWRAETGYGYTF. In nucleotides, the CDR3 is TGTGCCAGCAGCCGATGGCGGGCTGAGACGGGCTATGGCTACACCTTC. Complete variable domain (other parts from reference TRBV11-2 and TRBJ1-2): EAGVAQSPRYKIIEKRQSVAFWCNPISGHATLYWYQQILGQGPKLLIQFQNNGVVDDSQLPKDRFSAERLKGVDSTLKIQPAKLEDSAVYLCASSRWRAETGYGYTFGSGTRLTVV.

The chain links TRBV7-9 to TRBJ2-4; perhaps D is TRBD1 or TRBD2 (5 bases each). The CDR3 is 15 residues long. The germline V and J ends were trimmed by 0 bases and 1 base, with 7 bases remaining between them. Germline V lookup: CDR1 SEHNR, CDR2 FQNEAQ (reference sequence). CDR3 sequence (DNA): TGTGCCAGCAGCTTAGCGGGGGAGGCCAAAAACATTCAGTACTTC. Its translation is CASSLAGEAKNIQYF.

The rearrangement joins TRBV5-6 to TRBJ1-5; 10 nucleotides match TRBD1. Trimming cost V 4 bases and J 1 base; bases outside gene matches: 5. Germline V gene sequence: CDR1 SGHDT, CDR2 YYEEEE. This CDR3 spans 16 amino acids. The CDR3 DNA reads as TGTGCCAGCAGCACGGGACAGGGGAAGAGCAATCAGCCCCAGCATTTT. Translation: CASSTGQGKSNQPQHF.

The CDR3 DNA reads TGTGCCAGCAGTTACTCGGGGGCGTTCGAGCAGTACTTC. Protein product: CASSYSGAFEQYF. V and J are TRBV6-6 and TRBJ2-7; D possibly corresponds to TRBD1 (6 bases). Trimming pared 0 bases from V and 6 bases from J, leaving 9 bases between. Germline V gene lookup returns CDR1 MNHNY and CDR2 SVGAGI (reference sequence). The CDR3 spans 13 residues.

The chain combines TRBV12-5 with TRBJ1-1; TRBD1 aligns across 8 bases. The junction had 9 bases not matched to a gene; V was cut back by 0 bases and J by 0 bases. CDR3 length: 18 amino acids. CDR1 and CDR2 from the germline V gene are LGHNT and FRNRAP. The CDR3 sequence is CASGLVLGTGGMNTEAFF. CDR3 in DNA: TGTGCTAGTGGTTTGGTGCTCGGGACAGGCGGGATGAACACTGAAGCTTTCTTT.

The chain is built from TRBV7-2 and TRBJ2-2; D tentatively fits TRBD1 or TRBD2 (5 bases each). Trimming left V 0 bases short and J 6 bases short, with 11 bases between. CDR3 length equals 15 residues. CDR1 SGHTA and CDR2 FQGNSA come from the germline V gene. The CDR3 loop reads CASSLAGVNPGELFF. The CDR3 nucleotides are TGTGCCAGCAGCTTAGCGGGGGTAAACCCCGGGGAGCTGTTTTTT.

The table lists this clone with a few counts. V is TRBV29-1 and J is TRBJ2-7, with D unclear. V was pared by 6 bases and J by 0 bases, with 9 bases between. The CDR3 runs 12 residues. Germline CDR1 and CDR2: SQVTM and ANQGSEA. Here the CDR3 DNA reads TGCAGCGTACGGATGATCTCCTACGAGCAGTACTTC. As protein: CSVRMISYEQYF.

The CDR3 nucleotides are TGTGCCAGCAGCCTACAGGGGCCAACGAACACCGGGGAGCTGTTTTTT. This translates into CASSLQGPTNTGELFF. The chain joins TRBV2 to TRBJ2-2; 7 nucleotides line up with TRBD1. The CDR3 length is 16 residues. Germline V lookup: CDR1 SNHLY, CDR2 FYNNEI. Trimming removed 6 bases from V and 0 bases from J; junction bases left unmatched: 7.

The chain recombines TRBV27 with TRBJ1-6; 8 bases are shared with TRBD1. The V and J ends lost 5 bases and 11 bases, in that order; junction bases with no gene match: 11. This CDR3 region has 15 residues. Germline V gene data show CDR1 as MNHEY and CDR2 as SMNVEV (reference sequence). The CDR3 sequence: CASSETGVRTPPLHF. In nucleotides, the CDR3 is TGTGCCAGCAGTGAGACAGGGGTCAGGACCCCACCCCTCCACTTT.

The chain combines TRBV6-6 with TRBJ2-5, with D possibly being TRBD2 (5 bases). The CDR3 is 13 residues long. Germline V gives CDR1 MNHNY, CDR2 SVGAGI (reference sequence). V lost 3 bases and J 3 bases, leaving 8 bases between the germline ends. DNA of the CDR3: TGTGCCAGCAGTTATATCGGGAAAGAGACCCAGTACTTC. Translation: CASSYIGKETQYF.

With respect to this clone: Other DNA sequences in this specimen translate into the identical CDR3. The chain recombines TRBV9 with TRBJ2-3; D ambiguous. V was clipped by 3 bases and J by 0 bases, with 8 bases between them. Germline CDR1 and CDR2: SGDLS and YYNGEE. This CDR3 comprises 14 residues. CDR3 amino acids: CASSATSSTDTQYF. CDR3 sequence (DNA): TGTGCCAGCAGCGCCACGAGTAGCACAGATACGCAGTATTTT.

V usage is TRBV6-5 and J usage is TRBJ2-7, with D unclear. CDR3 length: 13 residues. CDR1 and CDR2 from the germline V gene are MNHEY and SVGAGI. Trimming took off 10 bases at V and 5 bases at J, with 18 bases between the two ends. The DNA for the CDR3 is TGTGCCACTATAGATCCAAGGGTCAACGAGCAGTACTTC. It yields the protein CATIDPRVNEQYF.

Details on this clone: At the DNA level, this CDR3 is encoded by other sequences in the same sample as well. In DNA form, the CDR3 reads TGTGCCATCAGTGAGTCTACCTCTAGCACAGATACGCAGTATTTT. This translates into CAISESTSSTDTQYF. This chain links TRBV10-3 with TRBJ2-3, with unresolved D. Germline V CDR1 and CDR2: ENHRY, SYGVKD. This CDR3 is built from 15 residues. Between the trimmed V and J ends, which lost 0 bases and 0 bases, there was a span of 7 bases.

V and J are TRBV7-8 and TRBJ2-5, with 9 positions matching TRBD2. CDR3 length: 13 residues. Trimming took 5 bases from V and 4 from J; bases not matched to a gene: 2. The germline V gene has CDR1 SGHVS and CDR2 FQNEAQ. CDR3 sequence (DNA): TGTGCCAGCAGCGCGCGGGGGGGAGAGACCCAGTACTTC. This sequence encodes CASSARGGETQYF.

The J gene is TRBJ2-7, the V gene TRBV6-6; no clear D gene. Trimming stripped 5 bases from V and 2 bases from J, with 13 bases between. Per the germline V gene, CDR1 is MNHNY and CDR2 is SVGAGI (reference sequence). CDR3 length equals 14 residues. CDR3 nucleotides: TGTGCCAGCAGTCCGATATTGCTCCCCTACGAGCAGTACTTC. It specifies CASSPILLPYEQYF.

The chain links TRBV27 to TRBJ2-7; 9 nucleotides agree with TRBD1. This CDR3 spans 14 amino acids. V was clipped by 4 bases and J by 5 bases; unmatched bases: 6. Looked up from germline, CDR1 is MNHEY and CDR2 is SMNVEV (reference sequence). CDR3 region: CASSSRDRVNEQYF. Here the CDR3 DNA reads TGTGCCAGCAGTTCCCGGGACAGGGTAAACGAGCAGTACTTC.

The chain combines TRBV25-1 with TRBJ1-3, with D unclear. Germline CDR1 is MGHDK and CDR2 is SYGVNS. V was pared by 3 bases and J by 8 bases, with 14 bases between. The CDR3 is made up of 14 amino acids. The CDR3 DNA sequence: TGTGCCAGCAGTGATTGGGGAGAGAGGGACACCATATATTTT. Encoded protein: CASSDWGERDTIYF.

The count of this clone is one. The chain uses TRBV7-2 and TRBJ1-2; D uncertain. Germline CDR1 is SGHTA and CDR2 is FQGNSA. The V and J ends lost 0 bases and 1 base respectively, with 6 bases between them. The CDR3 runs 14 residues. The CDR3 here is CASSLAQLNYGYTF. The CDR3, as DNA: TGTGCCAGCAGCTTAGCACAGCTTAACTATGGCTACACCTTC.

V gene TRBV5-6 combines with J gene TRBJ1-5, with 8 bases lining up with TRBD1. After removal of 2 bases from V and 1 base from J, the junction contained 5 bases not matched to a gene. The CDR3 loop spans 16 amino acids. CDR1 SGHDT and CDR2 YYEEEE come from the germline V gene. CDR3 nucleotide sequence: TGTGCCAGCAGCTTATGGCCAGGGGGCAGCAATCAGCCCCAGCATTTT. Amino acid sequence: CASSLWPGGSNQPQHF.

The CDR3 DNA reads TGTGCCAGCACGAGGGAGGGTGGACAGCCCCAGCATTTT. Translation gives CASTREGGQPQHF. V and J are TRBV2 and TRBJ1-5, with D uncertain. Germline-derived CDR1 and CDR2 are SNHLY and FYNNEI. The V and J ends lost 7 bases and 7 bases respectively, with 14 bases between them. This CDR3 has 13 amino acids. The whole variable domain, remainder taken from reference TRBV2 and TRBJ1-5, is EPEVTQTPSHQVTQMGQEVILRCVPISNHLYFYWYRQILGQKVEFLVSFYNNEISEKSEIFDDQFSVERPDGSNFTLKIRSTKLEDSAMYFCASTREGGQPQHFGDGTRLSIL.

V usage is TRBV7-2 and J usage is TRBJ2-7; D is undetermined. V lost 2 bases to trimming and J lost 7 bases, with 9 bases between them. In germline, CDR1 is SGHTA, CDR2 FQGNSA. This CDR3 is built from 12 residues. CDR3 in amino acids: CASSLSAGEQYF. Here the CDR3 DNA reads TGTGCCAGCAGCTTATCCGCTGGAGAGCAGTACTTC.

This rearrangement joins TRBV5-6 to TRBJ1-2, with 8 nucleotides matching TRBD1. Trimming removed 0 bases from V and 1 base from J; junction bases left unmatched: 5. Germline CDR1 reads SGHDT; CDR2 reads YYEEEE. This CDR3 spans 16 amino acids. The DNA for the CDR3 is TGTGCCAGCAGCTTGGGAGACAGGGGAAGTAACTATGGCTACACCTTC. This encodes CASSLGDRGSNYGYTF.

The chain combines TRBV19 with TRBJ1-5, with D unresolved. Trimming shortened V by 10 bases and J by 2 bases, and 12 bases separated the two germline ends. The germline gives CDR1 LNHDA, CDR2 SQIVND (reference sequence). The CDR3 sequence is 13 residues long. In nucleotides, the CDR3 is TGTGCCACCCAGTCCGGTGGCAATCAGCCCCAGCATTTT. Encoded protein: CATQSGGNQPQHF.

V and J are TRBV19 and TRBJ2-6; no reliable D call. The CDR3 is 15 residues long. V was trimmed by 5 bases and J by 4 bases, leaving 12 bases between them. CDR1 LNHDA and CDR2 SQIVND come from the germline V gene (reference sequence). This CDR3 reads CASSFSGTGANVLTF. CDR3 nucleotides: TGTGCCAGTAGTTTTTCAGGTACAGGGGCCAACGTCCTGACTTTC. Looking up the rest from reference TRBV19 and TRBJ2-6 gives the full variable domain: DGGITQSPKYLFRKEGQNVTLSCEQNLNHDAMYWYRQDPGQGLRLIYYSQIVNDFQKGDIAEGYSVSREKKESFPLTVTSAQKNPTAFYLCASSFSGTGANVLTFGAGSRLTVL.

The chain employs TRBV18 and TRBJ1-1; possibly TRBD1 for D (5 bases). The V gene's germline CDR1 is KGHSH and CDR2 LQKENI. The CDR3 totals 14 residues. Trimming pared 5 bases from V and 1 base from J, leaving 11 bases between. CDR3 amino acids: CASSKDGGNTEAFF. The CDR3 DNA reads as TGTGCCAGCTCAAAGGACGGGGGGAACACTGAAGCTTTCTTT.